The subject of this entry is one T cell receptor (beta chain). This record comes from a study of cytomegalovirus exposure and HLA in healthy donors. V was pared by 6 bases and J by 3 bases, with 5 bases of the junction left unmatched. The germline V gene encodes CDR1 MRHNA and CDR2 SNTAGT. The CDR3 spans 14 residues. Primers for the PCR totalled 60 Vbeta and 13 Jbeta. Generated by immunoSEQ multiplex PCR, the TCRdb table keeps only in-frame clones and is missing some. This sample carries 74,000 or so clones, around 63% of them seen once, and the ten largest clones take around 2%. The receptor was derived from a woman in her twenties or thirties in good health and CMV-seronegative. V usage is TRBV6-4 and J usage is TRBJ1-5, with 7 bases fitting TRBD1. The sequencing sample was made of PBMCs. DNA of the CDR3: TGTGCCAGCAGCCCAGGGACAGTCAATCAGCCCCAGCATTTT. Residues: CASSPGTVNQPQHF.